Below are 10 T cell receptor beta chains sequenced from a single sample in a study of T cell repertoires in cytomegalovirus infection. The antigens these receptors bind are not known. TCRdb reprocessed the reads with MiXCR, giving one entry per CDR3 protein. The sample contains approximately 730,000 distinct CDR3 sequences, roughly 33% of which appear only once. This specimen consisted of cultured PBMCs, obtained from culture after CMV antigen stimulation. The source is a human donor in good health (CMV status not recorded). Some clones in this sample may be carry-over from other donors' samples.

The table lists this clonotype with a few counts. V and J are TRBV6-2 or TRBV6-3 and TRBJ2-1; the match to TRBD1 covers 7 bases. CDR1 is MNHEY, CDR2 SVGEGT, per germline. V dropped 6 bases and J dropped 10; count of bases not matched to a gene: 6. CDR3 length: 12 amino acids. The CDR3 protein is CASSPRDSEQFF. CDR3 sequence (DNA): TGTGCCAGCAGCCCGAGGGACAGCGAGCAGTTCTTC.

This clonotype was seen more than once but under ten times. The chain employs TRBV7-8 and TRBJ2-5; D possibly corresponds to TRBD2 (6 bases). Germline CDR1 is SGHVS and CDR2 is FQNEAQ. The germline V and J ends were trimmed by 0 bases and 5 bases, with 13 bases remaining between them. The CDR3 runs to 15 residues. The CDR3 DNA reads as TGTGCCAGCAGCTTAGCGCGGGACCCGAGGGAGACCCAGTACTTC. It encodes CASSLARDPRETQYF.

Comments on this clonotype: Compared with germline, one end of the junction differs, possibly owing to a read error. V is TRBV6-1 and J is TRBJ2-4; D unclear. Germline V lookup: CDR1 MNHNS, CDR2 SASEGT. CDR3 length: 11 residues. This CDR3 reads CASSEAGPKDF. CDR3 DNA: TGTGCCAGCAGTGAAGCCGGACCGAAGGACTTC.

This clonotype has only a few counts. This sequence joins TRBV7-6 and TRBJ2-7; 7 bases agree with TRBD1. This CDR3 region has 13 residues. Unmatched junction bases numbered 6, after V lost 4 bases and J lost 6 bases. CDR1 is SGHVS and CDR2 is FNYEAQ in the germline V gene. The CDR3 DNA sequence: TGTGCCAGCAGCTCCTTCGACAGGGTCGAGCAGTACTTC. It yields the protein CASSSFDRVEQYF.

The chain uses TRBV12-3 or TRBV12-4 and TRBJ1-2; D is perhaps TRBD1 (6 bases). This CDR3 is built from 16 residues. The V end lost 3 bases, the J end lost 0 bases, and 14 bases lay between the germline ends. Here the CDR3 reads CASSFKPDSPNYGYTF. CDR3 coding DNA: TGTGCCAGCAGTTTTAAGCCGGACAGCCCTAACTATGGCTACACCTTC.

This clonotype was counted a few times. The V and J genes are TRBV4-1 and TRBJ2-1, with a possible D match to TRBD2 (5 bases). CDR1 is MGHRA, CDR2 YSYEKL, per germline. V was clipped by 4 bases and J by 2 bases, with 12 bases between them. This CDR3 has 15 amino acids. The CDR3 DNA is TGCGCCAGCAGCCGGCTGGCGGGCCCCTACAATGAGCAGTTCTTC. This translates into CASSRLAGPYNEQFF.

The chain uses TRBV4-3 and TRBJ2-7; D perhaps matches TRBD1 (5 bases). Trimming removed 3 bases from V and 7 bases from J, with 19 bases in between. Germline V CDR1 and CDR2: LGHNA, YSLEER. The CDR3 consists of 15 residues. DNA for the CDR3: TGCGCCAGCAGCCAGAGCCCAGGGAAGTTGCTGGAGCAGTACTTC. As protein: CASSQSPGKLLEQYF.

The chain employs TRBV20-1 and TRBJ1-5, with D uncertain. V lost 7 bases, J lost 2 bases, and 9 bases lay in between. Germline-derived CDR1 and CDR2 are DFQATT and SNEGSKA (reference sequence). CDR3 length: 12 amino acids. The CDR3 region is CSGVEGNQPQHF. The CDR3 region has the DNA TGCAGTGGAGTCGAAGGCAATCAGCCCCAGCATTTT.

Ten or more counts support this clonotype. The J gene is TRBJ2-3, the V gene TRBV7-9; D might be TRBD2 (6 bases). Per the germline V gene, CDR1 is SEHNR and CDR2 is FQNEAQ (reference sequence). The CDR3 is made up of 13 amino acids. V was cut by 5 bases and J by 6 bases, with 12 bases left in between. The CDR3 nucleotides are TGTGCCAGCAGCCTAGACGGGGGTGATACGCAGTATTTT. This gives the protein CASSLDGGDTQYF.

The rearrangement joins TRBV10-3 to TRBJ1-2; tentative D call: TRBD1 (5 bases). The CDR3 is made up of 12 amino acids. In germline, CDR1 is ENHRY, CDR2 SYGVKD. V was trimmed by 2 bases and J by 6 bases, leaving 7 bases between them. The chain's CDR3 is CAISERGDGYTF. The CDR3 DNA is TGTGCCATCAGTGAGAGGGGAGATGGCTACACCTTC.